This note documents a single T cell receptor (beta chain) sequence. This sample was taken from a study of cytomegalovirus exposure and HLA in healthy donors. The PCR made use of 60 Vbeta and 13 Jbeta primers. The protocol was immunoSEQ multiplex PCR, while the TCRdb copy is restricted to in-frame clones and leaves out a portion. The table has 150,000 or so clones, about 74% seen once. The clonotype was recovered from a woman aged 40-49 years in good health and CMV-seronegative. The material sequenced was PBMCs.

CDR3 nucleotides: TGTGCCAGCAGCTTGATGACTAGCGGGGAAGAGACCCAGTACTTC. It encodes CASSLMTSGEETQYF. The rearrangement uses TRBV7-9 and TRBJ2-5; TRBD2 aligns across 11 bases. Trimming at V came to 3 bases and at J to 3 bases, leaving 3 bases not matched to a gene. Germline V gives CDR1 SEHNR, CDR2 FQNEAQ (reference sequence). The CDR3 length is 15 residues. Using reference TRBV7-9 and TRBJ2-5 for the parts outside the CDR3, the full variable domain is DTGVSQNPRHKITKRGQNVTFRCDPISEHNRLYWYRQTLGQGPEFLTYFQNEAQLEKSRLLSDRFSAERPKGSFSTLEIQRTEQGDSAMYLCASSLMTSGEETQYFGPGTRLLVL.